The 27 T cell receptor beta chains below come from one sample, sequenced in a study of cytotoxic CD8 clonotypes in ibrutinib-treated CLL. Repertoires were generated with immunoSEQ multiplex PCR, while TCRdb's copy carries only in-frame clones and drops some. The sample has 300,000 or so clones, 67% seen once. The sequenced sample was PBMCs, obtained after 36 months of ibrutinib treatment. The receptors here all came from a human donor with chronic lymphocytic leukemia.

The table lists this clone with a few counts. The gene calls are TRBV10-1 and TRBJ2-4; a weak D match, TRBD1 (5 bases). From germline, CDR1 is WNHNN and CDR2 SYGVQD (reference sequence). The CDR3 extends over 12 amino acids. Trimming removed 7 bases at V and 7 bases at J, with 11 bases between. The CDR3 DNA reads as TGCGCCAGCAACAGGATTTTGAACATTCAGTACTTC. It yields the protein CASNRILNIQYF.

The V gene is TRBV5-1, the J gene TRBJ2-5; D ambiguous. The V end was cut by 2 bases, the J end by 2 bases, with 7 bases between. Germline lookup yields CDR1 SGHRS and CDR2 YFSETQ. The CDR3 runs to 13 residues. CDR3 amino acids: CASSFLGQETQYF. CDR3 bases: TGCGCCAGCAGCTTCTTAGGACAAGAGACCCAGTACTTC.

This sequence joins TRBV29-1 and TRBJ1-1; tentative D call: TRBD1 (6 bases). Germline CDR1 is SQVTM and CDR2 is ANQGSEA. The CDR3 runs to 14 residues. Trimming removed 4 bases from V and 1 base from J, with 13 bases in between. CDR3 DNA: TGCAGCGTTGGGATTCGGGGACAGAACACTGAAGCTTTCTTT. This encodes CSVGIRGQNTEAFF. Combining the CDR3 with reference TRBV29-1 and TRBJ1-1 gives the whole variable domain SAVISQKPSRDICQRGTSLTIQCQVDSQVTMMFWYRQQPGQSLTLIATANQGSEATYESGFVIDKFPISRPNLTFSTLTVSNMSPEDSSIYLCSVGIRGQNTEAFFGQGTRLTVV.

This clone was counted only a few times. The chain uses TRBV2 and TRBJ1-5, with 7 positions matching TRBD1. Trimming at V came to 7 bases and at J to 0 bases, leaving 15 bases not matched to a gene. Looked up from germline, CDR1 is SNHLY and CDR2 is FYNNEI. The CDR3 has 18 residues. DNA for the CDR3: TGTGCCAGCACCGGGGGCTCCGGGACAGCCTATAGCAATCAGCCCCAGCATTTT. It specifies CASTGGSGTAYSNQPQHF.

The chain joins TRBV27 to TRBJ1-6; D remains unclear. The CDR3 consists of 14 residues. V lost 7 bases, J lost 4 bases, and 11 bases lay in between. Germline loops: CDR1 MNHEY, CDR2 SMNVEV (reference sequence). CDR3 DNA sequence: TGTGCCAGCACCCGCAGGTCATATAATTCACCCCTCCACTTT. It yields the protein CASTRRSYNSPLHF.

This chain uses TRBV13 with TRBJ2-2, with D unresolved. This CDR3 spans 16 amino acids. CDR1 is PRHDT and CDR2 is FYEKMQ in the germline V gene (reference sequence). Trimming stripped 1 base from V and 0 bases from J, with 9 bases between. CDR3 DNA: TGTGCCAGCAGCTTAGTTGCGGTCGCGAACACCGGGGAGCTGTTTTTT. Translated, it gives CASSLVAVANTGELFF.

V and J are TRBV29-1 and TRBJ1-1; D unclear. The germline gives CDR1 SQVTM, CDR2 ANQGSEA. The V end lost 3 bases, the J end lost 10 bases, and 18 bases lay between the germline ends. The CDR3 covers 13 residues. Here the CDR3 reads CSVERLDLIGAFF. In DNA, the CDR3 is TGCAGCGTTGAGCGTCTAGACCTAATTGGAGCTTTCTTT.

The rearrangement joins TRBV5-4 to TRBJ2-3; TRBD2 matches at 7 bases. Trimming took 2 bases from V and 1 from J; bases not matched to a gene: 7. The CDR3 contains 16 residues. Germline V gene lookup returns CDR1 SGHNT and CDR2 YYREEE (reference sequence). CDR3 nucleotide sequence: TGTGCCAGCAGCTTCCGGCGGGAGTGGGGCACAGATACGCAGTATTTT. Its protein product is CASSFRREWGTDTQYF.

J is TRBJ2-3 and V is TRBV7-2; possibly TRBD2 for D (5 bases). From germline, CDR1 is SGHTA and CDR2 FQGNSA. V was clipped by 1 base and J by 0 bases, with 11 bases between them. The CDR3 contains 16 residues. The CDR3 bases are TGTGCCAGCAGCTTAGATGGCGGGCAAAGCACAGATACGCAGTATTTT. It is translated as CASSLDGGQSTDTQYF.

V and J are TRBV27 and TRBJ2-7, with 8 bases fitting TRBD2. CDR1 is MNHEY, CDR2 SMNVEV, per germline (reference sequence). Trimming at V came to 4 bases and at J to 7 bases, leaving 6 bases not matched to a gene. CDR3 size: 13 residues. CDR3 in amino acids: CASSSPGGREQYF. Here the CDR3 DNA reads TGTGCCAGCAGTTCGCCGGGAGGGAGGGAGCAGTACTTC.

This chain connects TRBV11-3 to TRBJ2-1, with D possibly being TRBD1 (7 bases). Trimming took 5 bases from V and 8 from J, leaving 22 bases between them. The CDR3 spans 16 residues. Germline CDR1 and CDR2: SGHNT and YENEEA. In nucleotides, the CDR3 is TGTGCCAGCAGCGCCCGCACCAGGGGGGAAAGTGATGAGCAGTTCTTC. It specifies CASSARTRGESDEQFF.

The V gene is TRBV5-1, the J gene TRBJ2-7, with 9 bases aligning to TRBD2. This CDR3 is built from 16 residues. Germline V CDR1 and CDR2: SGHRS, YFSETQ. The V gene end was trimmed by 5 bases and the J gene end by 4 bases; junction bases not matched to a gene: 13. The DNA of the CDR3 is TGCGCCAGCAGACGTTCTTTGCGGGAGGGCCCGTACGAGCAGTACTTC. It codes for CASRRSLREGPYEQYF.

Here the CDR3 reads CASSLGLAGETQYF. In nucleotides, the CDR3 is TGTGCCAGCAGTTTAGGACTAGCGGGAGAGACCCAGTACTTC. This rearrangement joins TRBV28 to TRBJ2-5, with 11 bases fitting TRBD2. Trimming at V came to 2 bases and at J to 4 bases, leaving 0 bases not matched to a gene. The CDR3 runs 14 residues. Germline V gene data show CDR1 as MDHEN and CDR2 as SYDVKM.

The chain has TRBV6-5 and TRBJ1-2; D is uncertain. The CDR3 spans 16 residues. Trimming took off 0 bases at V and 0 bases at J, with 11 bases between the two ends. The germline V gene has CDR1 MNHEY and CDR2 SVGAGI. The CDR3 DNA follows: TGTGCCAGCAGTTACTCAAGGACGGATTCTAACTATGGCTACACCTTC. It codes for CASSYSRTDSNYGYTF.

The chain joins TRBV7-2 to TRBJ2-2, with D unclear. V lost 1 base and J 4 bases, leaving 7 bases between the germline ends. This CDR3 region has 14 residues. Germline V lookup: CDR1 SGHTA, CDR2 FQGNSA. The CDR3 DNA is TGTGCCAGCAGCTTAGTGTCAACCACCGGGGAGCTGTTTTTT. Its translation: CASSLVSTTGELFF.

This chain links TRBV6-5 with TRBJ1-5, with 9 bases that match TRBD1. With V trimmed by 6 bases and J by 2 bases, 5 bases remained unmatched. Germline V CDR1 and CDR2: MNHEY, SVGAGI. The CDR3 runs to 15 residues. The CDR3 DNA follows: TGTGCCAGCAGCCGTACAGGGGGCGGCAATCAGCCCCAGCATTTT. Translated: CASSRTGGGNQPQHF.

The V and J genes are TRBV9 and TRBJ1-3; D not resolved. The V end was cut by 3 bases, the J end by 7 bases, with 8 bases between. The germline V gene encodes CDR1 SGDLS and CDR2 YYNGEE. This CDR3 contains 12 residues. DNA for the CDR3: TGTGCCAGCAGCGCCTCTAGGAACACCATATATTTT. Amino acid sequence: CASSASRNTIYF.

The genes are TRBV7-7 and TRBJ2-2, with TRBD1 identical over 8 bases. Per the germline V gene, CDR1 is SSHAT and CDR2 is FNYEAQ (reference sequence). This CDR3 has 14 amino acids. V lost 2 bases and J lost 4; bases outside the gene matches: 0. In DNA, the CDR3 is TGTGCCAGCAGCTTAACAGGGGGCACCGGGGAGCTGTTTTTT. As protein: CASSLTGGTGELFF.

The chain employs TRBV6-6 and TRBJ1-5; TRBD1 is a possible D gene (6 bases). The CDR3 is 16 residues long. Trimming took 2 bases from V and 2 from J, leaving 13 bases between them. CDR1 is MNHNY and CDR2 is SVGAGI in the germline V gene (reference sequence). CDR3 sequence (DNA): TGTGCCAGCAGTTACGATCATAAGGGGGGCAATCAGCCCCAGCATTTT. This gives the protein CASSYDHKGGNQPQHF.

In its sample, this clone was seen a few times. The rearrangement links TRBV23-1 to TRBJ2-5; no clear D gene. TRBV23-1 is labeled an ORF, and its function is uncertain. Trimming took 8 bases from V and 5 from J, leaving 12 bases between them. The CDR3 has 12 amino acids. The CDR3 loop reads CASPRARETQYF. In DNA, the CDR3 is TGCGCCAGCCCACGGGCGCGTGAGACCCAGTACTTC.

Only a few counts were recorded for this clone. This rearrangement joins TRBV19 to TRBJ2-4; D may correspond to TRBD1 or TRBD2 (5 bases each). The germline V gene encodes CDR1 LNHDA and CDR2 SQIVND (reference sequence). The CDR3 spans 16 residues. V lost 4 bases and J 0 bases, leaving 13 bases between the germline ends. CDR3 in amino acids: CASSRDARGAKNIQYF. CDR3 sequence (DNA): TGTGCCAGTAGTAGGGACGCTCGAGGAGCCAAAAACATTCAGTACTTC.

This chain uses TRBV9 with TRBJ2-1, with a weak D call TRBD1 (5 bases). CDR3 length: 14 amino acids. Germline V gives CDR1 SGDLS, CDR2 YYNGEE. Trimming took off 0 bases at V and 3 bases at J, with 7 bases between the two ends. CDR3 sequence (DNA): TGTGCCAGCAGCGTAGACAGGTACTACAATGAGCAGTTCTTC. Residues: CASSVDRYYNEQFF.

In this sample, this clone turned up a few times. The V and J genes are TRBV6-5 and TRBJ2-3, with D possibly TRBD1 on 5 matching bases. V lost 2 bases to trimming and J lost 6 bases, with 9 bases between them. Germline V gene sequence: CDR1 MNHEY, CDR2 SVGAGI. This CDR3 is built from 13 residues. DNA for the CDR3: TGTGCCAGCAGTTACAGGGGCCGGGATACGCAGTATTTT. Translating it yields CASSYRGRDTQYF.

This clone was counted a single time. This chain joins TRBV7-2 and TRBJ2-3; D remains ambiguous. In germline, CDR1 is SGHTA, CDR2 FQGNSA. Trimming cost V 5 bases and J 3 bases, with 6 bases left between them. This CDR3 is 12 amino acids long. The CDR3 reads CASSPTTDTQYF. The CDR3, as DNA: TGTGCCAGCAGCCCGACGACAGATACGCAGTATTTT.

The gene calls are TRBV9 and TRBJ2-1, with D possibly being TRBD1 (5 bases). V was shortened by 1 base and J by 3 bases, with 11 bases between the two germline ends. The CDR3 runs 15 residues. Germline lookup yields CDR1 SGDLS and CDR2 YYNGEE. CDR3 sequence (DNA): TGTGCCAGCAGCGTAAGGGGATGGGGCTACAATGAGCAGTTCTTC. Translated, it gives CASSVRGWGYNEQFF.

The gene calls are TRBV11-2 and TRBJ2-5; 13 bases match TRBD2. V shed 2 bases and J 4 bases; nucleotides not matched to a gene: 4. The CDR3 is 16 amino acids. The V gene's germline CDR1 is SGHAT and CDR2 FQNNGV. This CDR3 is CASSLPGLAGVETQYF. The CDR3 nucleotides are TGTGCCAGCAGCTTACCCGGACTAGCGGGAGTAGAGACCCAGTACTTC.

The V gene is TRBV9, the J gene TRBJ2-3; possible D gene TRBD2, 7 bases. V was pared by 3 bases and J by 3 bases, with 14 bases between. Germline assignment: CDR1 SGDLS and CDR2 YYNGEE. This CDR3 contains 15 residues. DNA of the CDR3: TGTGCCAGCAGCGAAGGGGGGGCAATGACAGATACGCAGTATTTT. It yields the protein CASSEGGAMTDTQYF. Full variable domain (remainder filled in from reference TRBV9 and TRBJ2-3): DSGVTQTPKHLITATGQRVTLRCSPRSGDLSVYWYQQSLDQGLQFLIQYYNGEERAKGNILERFSAQQFPDLHSELNLSSLELGDSALYFCASSEGGAMTDTQYFGPGTRLTVL.